This record concerns one TCR beta chain sequence. No antigen is known for it. This sample's RNA came from whole unsorted tissue. Newly diagnosed lung cancer patients had thoracic surgery in China, August–November 2014, without prior chemotherapy. A modified ARM-PCR protocol with three rounds of nested PCR amplified TCRbeta. TCRdb re-called the multiplex PCR reads with MiXCR, one entry per CDR3 protein. The data show fewer than 85,000 distinct CDR3 sequences, around three quarters seen once. The data originate from a study of tumor and adjacent non-tumor tissue in lung cancer. Study-level points and caveats: Normal lung showed higher cumulative top 100 clone frequency than tumor. Patients with more diverse tumor TCRs had worse survival.

The germline V gene has CDR1 MNHEY and CDR2 SVGAGI. This CDR3 is built from 18 residues. V gave up 1 base and J gave up 7 bases; unmatched junction bases: 17. V gene TRBV6-5 combines with J gene TRBJ2-3; 7 bases are a match to TRBD2. The receptor comes from a man aged 55-75 years with non-small cell lung cancer. Source material: lung tumor tissue. The CDR3 coding sequence is TGTGCCAGCAGTTACTTTCCATCACTAGTGGGAGGGCCTTATACGCAGTATTTT. It codes for CASSYFPSLVGGPYTQYF.